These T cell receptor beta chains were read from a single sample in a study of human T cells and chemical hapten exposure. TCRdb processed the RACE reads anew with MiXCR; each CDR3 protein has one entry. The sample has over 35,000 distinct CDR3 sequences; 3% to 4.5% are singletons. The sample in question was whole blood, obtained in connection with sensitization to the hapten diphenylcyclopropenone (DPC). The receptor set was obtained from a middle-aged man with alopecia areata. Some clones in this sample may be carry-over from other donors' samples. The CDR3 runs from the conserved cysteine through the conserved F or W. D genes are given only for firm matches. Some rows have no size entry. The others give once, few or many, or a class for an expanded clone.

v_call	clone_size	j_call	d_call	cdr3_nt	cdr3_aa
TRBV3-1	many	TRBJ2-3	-	TGTGCCAGCAGCCAACTCATGGAGCAGTATTTT	CASSQLMEQYF
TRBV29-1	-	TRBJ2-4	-	TGCAGCGTGGGGGCCCTAGCCAAAAACATTCAGTACTTC	CSVGALAKNIQYF
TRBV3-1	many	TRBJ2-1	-	TGTGCCAGCAGCCAAGATGGCGCGGGGTCCTACAATGAGCAGTTCTTC	CASSQDGAGSYNEQFF
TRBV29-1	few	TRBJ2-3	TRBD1	TGCAGCGTGGGGGACAGGGCCGAACCGCAGTATTTT	CSVGDRAEPQYF
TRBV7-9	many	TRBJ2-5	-	TGTGCCAGCAGGCAGCCGTACCAAGAGACCCAGTACTTC	CASRQPYQETQYF
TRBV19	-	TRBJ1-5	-	TGTGCCAGTAGCCAAGGTTATAGCAATCAGCCCCAGCATTTT	CASSQGYSNQPQHF
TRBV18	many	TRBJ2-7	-	TGTGCCAGCTCACGAACAGCCGATTTCTACGAGCAGTACTTC	CASSRTADFYEQYF
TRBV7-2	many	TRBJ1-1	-	TGTGCCAGCAGCGTGTACACTGAAGCTTTCTTT	CASSVYTEAFF
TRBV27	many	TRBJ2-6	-	TGTGCCAGCAGTCGCCCGTTGGGGGCTGGGGCCAACGTCCTGACTTTC	CASSRPLGAGANVLTF
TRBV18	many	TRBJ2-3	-	TGTGCCAGCTCACGTCAGGGTCCGGGAGATACGCAGTATTTT	CASSRQGPGDTQYF
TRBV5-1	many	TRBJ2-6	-	TGCGCCAGCAGCTTGGGGATAGGGGGGTCCTCTGGGGCCAACGTCCTGACTTTC	CASSLGIGGSSGANVLTF
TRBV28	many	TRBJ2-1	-	TGTGCCAGCAGTTTAACGGGGTCCCAATCCTACAATGAGCAGTTCTTC	CASSLTGSQSYNEQFF
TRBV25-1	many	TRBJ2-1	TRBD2	TGTGCCAGCAGTGTAGCGGGAGCGCCCGAGCAGTTCTTC	CASSVAGAPEQFF
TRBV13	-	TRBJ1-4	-	TGTGCCAGCAGCCCTTGGGACTCCGGGGGATCAAAACTGTTTTTT	CASSPWDSGGSKLFF
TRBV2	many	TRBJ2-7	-	TGTGCCAGCAATCATGAACTGGGAACAGGGCGGGAGCAGTACTTC	CASNHELGTGREQYF
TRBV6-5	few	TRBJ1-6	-	TGTGCCAGCAGTTACGGGAGCAAGATCGATTCACCCCTCCACTTT	CASSYGSKIDSPLHF
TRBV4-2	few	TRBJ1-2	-	TGTGCCAGCAGCCAAGACAGCTCTAACTATGGCTACACCTTC	CASSQDSSNYGYTF
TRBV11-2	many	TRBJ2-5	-	TGTGCCAGCAGCACGACTGGTGGGATTTGGGAGACCCAGTACTTC	CASSTTGGIWETQYF
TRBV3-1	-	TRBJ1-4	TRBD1	TGTGCCAGCAGCTGGTCCCCGGGACAGGGGGCTGCTAATGAAAAACTGTTTTTT	CASSWSPGQGAANEKLFF
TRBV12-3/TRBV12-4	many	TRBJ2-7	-	TGTGCCAGCAGTTTGACCGCGGAGTCCGAGCAGTACTTC	CASSLTAESEQYF
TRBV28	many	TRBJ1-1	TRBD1	TGTGCCAGCAGACGAACGACAGGGAGGGCGCGAGCTTTCTTT	CASRRTTGRARAFF
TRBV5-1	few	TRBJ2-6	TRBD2	TGCGCCAGCAGCTTGGGACTAGCGGGTGCCTCTGGGGCCAACGTCCTGACTTTC	CASSLGLAGASGANVLTF
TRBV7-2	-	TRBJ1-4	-	TGTGCCAGCAGCTTAGATCGGGGGGGGAAAAAACTGTTTTTT	CASSLDRGGKKLFF
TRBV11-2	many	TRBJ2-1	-	TGTGCCAGCAGCTCCCGGGTCCATGAGCAGTTCTTC	CASSSRVHEQFF
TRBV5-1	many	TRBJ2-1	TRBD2	TGCGCCAGCAGCTCGGAAGCGGGAGTCACCTACAATGAGCAGTTCTTC	CASSSEAGVTYNEQFF
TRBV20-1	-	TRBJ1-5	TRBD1	TGCAGTGCTTCCGACAGGGGGCGGCCCCAGCATTTT	CSASDRGRPQHF
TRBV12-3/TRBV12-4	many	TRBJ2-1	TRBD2	TGTGCCAGCAGTTTAGTAGCGGGAGGGCCCAATGAGCAGTTCTTC	CASSLVAGGPNEQFF
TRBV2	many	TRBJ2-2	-	TGTGCCAGCAGCCTCGAGGACACCGGGGAGCTGTTTTTT	CASSLEDTGELFF
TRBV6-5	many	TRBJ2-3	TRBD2	TGTGCCAGCAGTCCCCGACTAGCTGTCTCGGATACGCAGTATTTT	CASSPRLAVSDTQYF
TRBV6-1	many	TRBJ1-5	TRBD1	TGTGCCAGCAATCCCGGGACAGGTAACAATCAGCCCCAGCATTTT	CASNPGTGNNQPQHF
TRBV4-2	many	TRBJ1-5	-	TGTGCCAGCAGCCAAGATGAAAGCAATCAGCCCCAGCATTTT	CASSQDESNQPQHF
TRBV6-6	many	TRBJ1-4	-	TGTGCCAGCAGTAGAGGGGACGGGGGAAATGAAAAACTGTTTTTT	CASSRGDGGNEKLFF
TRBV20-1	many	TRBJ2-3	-	TGCAGTGCTAGAGGGCTGCCGAGCACAGATACGCAGTATTTT	CSARGLPSTDTQYF
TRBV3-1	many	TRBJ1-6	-	TGTGCCAGCAGCCAAGTCGCCAGCTCCTATAATTCACCCCTCCACTTT	CASSQVASSYNSPLHF
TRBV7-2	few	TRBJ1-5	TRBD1	TGTGCCAGCAGCTTAGCCGGGACAGGGGTCAATCAGCCCCAGCATTTT	CASSLAGTGVNQPQHF
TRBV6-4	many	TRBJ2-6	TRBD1	TGTGCCAGCAGTGACGGGACAGGGGGCTCTGGGGCCAACGTCCTGACTTTC	CASSDGTGGSGANVLTF
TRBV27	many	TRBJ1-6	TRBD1	TGTGCCAGCGGAGTGGGACAGGGGATTTCACCCCTCCACTTT	CASGVGQGISPLHF
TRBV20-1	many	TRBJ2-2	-	TGCAGTGCTAGAGTAGCGCCCCCTGTGGGAACCGGGGAGCTGTTTTTT	CSARVAPPVGTGELFF
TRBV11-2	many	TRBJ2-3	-	TGTGCCAGCAGCTTAGATCAGGTGGATACGCAGTATTTT	CASSLDQVDTQYF
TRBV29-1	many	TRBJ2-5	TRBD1	TGCAGCGTTAAAAGGTTGTTCGGGACAGGGGGTCGTACCCAGTACTTC	CSVKRLFGTGGRTQYF
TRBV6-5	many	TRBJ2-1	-	TGTGCCAGCAGTTACTCGTCTCGCTACAATGAGCAGTTCTTC	CASSYSSRYNEQFF
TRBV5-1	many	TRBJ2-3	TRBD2	TGCGCCAGCAGCTTGGTCGGGAGGGCCGCAGATACGCAGTATTTT	CASSLVGRAADTQYF
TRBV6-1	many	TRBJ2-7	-	TGTGCCAGCAGTGAAGTGCGGGGTACCTACGAGCAGTACTTC	CASSEVRGTYEQYF
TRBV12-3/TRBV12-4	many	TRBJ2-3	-	TGTGCCAGCAGCTTTAGCACAGATACGCAGTATTTT	CASSFSTDTQYF
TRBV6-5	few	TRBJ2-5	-	TGTGCCAGCAGTTTGGGCCCGGCCGCCGCGACCCAGTACTTC	CASSLGPAAATQYF
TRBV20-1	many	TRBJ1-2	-	TGCAGTGCTACCCGAGCAGCTAACTATGGCTACACCTTC	CSATRAANYGYTF
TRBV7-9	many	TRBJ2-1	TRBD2	TGTGCCAGCAGCTTTCTAGCGGGAAGGGATGAGCAGTTCTTC	CASSFLAGRDEQFF
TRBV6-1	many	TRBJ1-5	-	TGTGCCAGCAGTGAGGGGGTATACCCCATACGGTTTAGCAATCAGCCCCAGCATTTT	CASSEGVYPIRFSNQPQHF
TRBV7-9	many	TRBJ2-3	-	TGTGCCAGTCACCGGGACTTGAGTGCAGATACGCAGTATTTT	CASHRDLSADTQYF
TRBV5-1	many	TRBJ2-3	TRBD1	TGCGCCAGCAGCTTGGTGGGGGACAGGGGGCTTGGAGATACGCAGTATTTT	CASSLVGDRGLGDTQYF
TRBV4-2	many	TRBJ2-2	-	TGTGCCAGCAGCCAAGAATTAGTTTGGTCGGCCGGGGAGCTGTTTTTT	CASSQELVWSAGELFF
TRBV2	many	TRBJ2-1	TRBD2	TGTGCCAGCAGTCCTTTTAGCGGGAGGGCCCTCAATGAGCAGTTCTTC	CASSPFSGRALNEQFF
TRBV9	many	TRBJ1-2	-	TGTGCCAGCAGCGTATACGGTGAGACCACGGCCTCCTATGGCTACACCTTC	CASSVYGETTASYGYTF
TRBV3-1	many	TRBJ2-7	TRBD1	TGTGCCAGCAGCCAAGAGGGACAGACATACGAGCAGTACTTC	CASSQEGQTYEQYF
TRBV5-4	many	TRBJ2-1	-	TGTGCCAGCAGCGGACAAAAAGCAGGGAATGAGCAGTTCTTC	CASSGQKAGNEQFF
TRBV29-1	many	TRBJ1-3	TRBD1	TGCAGCGTTGTGGGACAGAACTCTGGAAACACCATATATTTT	CSVVGQNSGNTIYF
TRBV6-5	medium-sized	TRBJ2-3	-	TGTGCCAGCAGTTACGTCGAGAGCGTCGGGGTTGGAGGTAGGGTGCAGTATTTT	CASSYVESVGVGGRVQYF